This T cell receptor (beta chain) was sequenced in a study of PD-1 blockade in classical Hodgkin lymphoma. The CDR3 runs to 14 residues. V shed 1 base, J shed 5 bases, and the junction held 4 bases outside the gene matches. Germline-derived CDR1 and CDR2 are SGHTA and FQGNSA. Only in-frame clones appear in the TCRdb table, and some are missing; sequencing was by immunoSEQ multiplex PCR. Seen here are approximately 27,000 clones, roughly nine tenths observed once, and the top ten hold approximately 0.35%. Time point here: newly diagnosed, previously untreated cHL patient sample. Magnetic negative selection of thawed PBMCs was the method by which CD4+ T cells were purified.

The chain couples TRBV7-2 to TRBJ2-5; TRBD2 matches 7 bases. Specimen: CD4+ T cells from blood. This sequence originates from a human donor with classical Hodgkin lymphoma. The CDR3 DNA sequence: TGTGCCAGCAGCTTAGGACTAGCTCCTGAGACCCAGTACTTC. Translating gives CASSLGLAPETQYF.